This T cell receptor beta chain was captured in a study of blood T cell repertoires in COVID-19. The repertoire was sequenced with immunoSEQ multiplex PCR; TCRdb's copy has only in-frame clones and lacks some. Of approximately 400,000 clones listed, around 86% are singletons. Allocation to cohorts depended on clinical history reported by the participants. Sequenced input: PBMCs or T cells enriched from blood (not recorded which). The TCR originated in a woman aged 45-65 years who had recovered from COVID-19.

CDR3 in amino acids: CASSPAGANSYNEQFF. Written as DNA, the CDR3 is TGTGCCAGCAGCCCCGCGGGGGCCAACTCCTACAATGAGCAGTTCTTC. V gene TRBV9 combines with J gene TRBJ2-1; TRBD2 is a possible D gene (7 bases). V lost 4 bases and J lost 0, with 14 bases in between. This CDR3 is 16 amino acids long. CDR1 and CDR2 from the germline V gene are SGDLS and YYNGEE.